This is a list of T cell receptor beta chains from one sample in a study of CD8+ T cells in alopecia areata. Repertoires were generated with immunoSEQ multiplex PCR, while TCRdb's copy carries only in-frame clones and drops some. The sample carries about 97,000 clones, roughly 41% recorded once. Sequenced: CD4+ T cells sorted from blood. These receptors were obtained from a human donor with alopecia areata. The CDR3 runs from the conserved cysteine through the conserved F or W. Fields, in order: J gene, D gene, clone size, V gene, CDR3 DNA, CDR3 protein. D genes are given only for firm matches. Clone size appears in some rows only: once, few, many, or a class for an expanded clone.

TRBJ2-5,NA,NA,TRBV20-1,TGCAGTGCTGACTCCCAAGAGACCCAGTACTTC,CSADSQETQYF
TRBJ2-1,NA,few,TRBV7-3,TGTGCCAGCAGCCTCAATTCCTATGAGCAGTTCTTC,CASSLNSYEQFF
TRBJ2-1,TRBD1,NA,TRBV7-3,TGTGCCAGCAGCCTAACAGGGGGCTCCTACAATGAGCAGTTCTTC,CASSLTGGSYNEQFF
TRBJ1-1,NA,few,TRBV30,TGTGCCTGGAGTGTACGGTCTGAAGCTTTCTTT,CAWSVRSEAFF
TRBJ2-7,TRBD2,NA,TRBV4-2,TGTGCCAGCAGCCCTCAGACTAGCGGGAATTACGAGCAGTACTTC,CASSPQTSGNYEQYF
TRBJ2-1,TRBD2,NA,TRBV29-1,TGCAGCGTTGAAGCCGGACCCGGGAGGATCAATGAGCAGTTCTTC,CSVEAGPGRINEQFF
TRBJ2-2,TRBD1,NA,TRBV29-1,TGCAGCGTAGACAGGGGGCGCAGCACCGGGGAGCTGTTTTTT,CSVDRGRSTGELFF
TRBJ2-1,NA,few,TRBV7-8,TGTGCCAGCAGCTTAGTACAGGCCTCTTACAATGAGCAGTTCTTC,CASSLVQASYNEQFF
TRBJ1-3,NA,NA,TRBV9,TGTGCCAGCAGCGCCCGGAGCATCGCGGGCCACACCATATATTTT,CASSARSIAGHTIYF
TRBJ2-7,NA,NA,TRBV18,TGTGCCAGCTCACCACGGACAACCGGTGGGCCTGAGCAGTACTTC,CASSPRTTGGPEQYF
TRBJ2-5,TRBD2,NA,TRBV7-3,TGTGCCAGCAGCTTAATAGGGACTAGCGGGGGCCCCGGCGGGACCCAGTACTTC,CASSLIGTSGGPGGTQYF
TRBJ2-5,NA,NA,TRBV7-8,TGTGCCAGCAGCTTACTTCACTCATCGAGGGGGGGCCGCGAGACCCAGTACTTC,CASSLLHSSRGGRETQYF